Listed below are T cell receptor beta chains from one sample, sequenced in a study of T cells after yellow fever vaccination. Each CDR3 protein gets one entry after TCRdb re-called the 5' RACE reads with MiXCR. The sample consists of 350,000 to 450,000 distinct CDR3 sequences, 18% of them appearing once. This specimen consisted of PBMCs, obtained before the yellow fever booster vaccination. The receptor set was obtained from a man aged 18 to 30 who received the YFV17D yellow fever vaccine. CDR3s include the opening cysteine and the closing phenylalanine or tryptophan. The D gene is left open where the match is weak. Clone size is given for some rows only: seen once, a few or many times, or a class if the clone is expanded.

v_call: TRBV7-8; j_call: TRBJ1-1; clone_size: few; d_call: .; cdr3_aa: CASVFDRNTEAFF; cdr3_nt: TGTGCCAGCGTATTTGACCGGAACACTGAAGCTTTCTTT
v_call: TRBV5-1; j_call: TRBJ2-7; clone_size: few; d_call: .; cdr3_aa: CASSLAAGIMGTEQYF; cdr3_nt: TGCGCCAGCAGCTTGGCCGCAGGGATTATGGGAACCGAGCAGTACTTC
v_call: TRBV5-1; j_call: TRBJ1-2; clone_size: few; d_call: .; cdr3_aa: CASSLAPGNYGYTF; cdr3_nt: TGCGCCAGCAGCTTGGCCCCGGGTAACTATGGCTACACCTTC
v_call: TRBV7-2; j_call: TRBJ1-2; clone_size: .; d_call: .; cdr3_aa: CASSFARNYGYTF; cdr3_nt: TGTGCCAGCAGCTTCGCCAGGAACTATGGCTACACCTTC
v_call: TRBV7-2; j_call: TRBJ2-7; clone_size: .; d_call: TRBD2; cdr3_aa: CASSLVAGLSYEQYF; cdr3_nt: TGTGCCAGCAGCTTAGTAGCGGGCCTCTCCTACGAGCAGTACTTC
v_call: TRBV12-3/TRBV12-4; j_call: TRBJ2-3; clone_size: .; d_call: .; cdr3_aa: CASSPPLRGTQYF; cdr3_nt: TGTGCCAGCAGTCCCCCTTTAAGGGGTACGCAGTATTTT
v_call: TRBV4-2; j_call: TRBJ2-5; clone_size: .; d_call: TRBD2; cdr3_aa: CASSQDSAGGRETQYF; cdr3_nt: TGTGCCAGCAGCCAAGATAGCGCGGGGGGGAGGGAGACCCAGTACTTC
v_call: TRBV6-6; j_call: TRBJ1-2; clone_size: few; d_call: .; cdr3_aa: CASSYSSQGNYGYTF; cdr3_nt: TGTGCCAGCAGTTACTCGAGTCAAGGCAACTATGGCTACACCTTC
v_call: TRBV5-1; j_call: TRBJ2-4; clone_size: many; d_call: TRBD1; cdr3_aa: CASSLGRGTSQDIQYF; cdr3_nt: TGCGCCAGCAGCTTGGGCAGGGGGACATCCCAGGACATTCAGTACTTC
v_call: TRBV6-6; j_call: TRBJ2-3; clone_size: .; d_call: .; cdr3_aa: CASRLLGAADTQYF; cdr3_nt: TGTGCCAGCAGGCTACTCGGGGCGGCAGATACGCAGTATTTT
v_call: TRBV4-1; j_call: TRBJ1-5; clone_size: many; d_call: .; cdr3_aa: CASSQRWVSNQPQHF; cdr3_nt: TGCGCCAGCAGTCAACGATGGGTTAGCAATCAGCCCCAGCATTTT
v_call: TRBV7-6; j_call: TRBJ2-3; clone_size: .; d_call: .; cdr3_aa: CASSLGEWTALADTQYF; cdr3_nt: TGTGCCAGCAGCTTAGGTGAGTGGACCGCTCTCGCGGATACGCAGTATTTT
v_call: TRBV28; j_call: TRBJ2-1; clone_size: .; d_call: .; cdr3_aa: CASSLDMYSSYNEQFF; cdr3_nt: TGTGCCAGCAGCCTTGATATGTATAGCTCCTACAATGAGCAGTTCTTC
v_call: TRBV14; j_call: TRBJ2-3; clone_size: .; d_call: .; cdr3_aa: CASSPPTGWADTQYF; cdr3_nt: TGTGCCAGCAGCCCCCCGACAGGATGGGCAGATACGCAGTATTTT
v_call: TRBV7-9; j_call: TRBJ1-2; clone_size: few; d_call: .; cdr3_aa: CASSLVSDHGYTF; cdr3_nt: TGTGCCAGCAGCTTAGTGTCGGACCATGGCTACACCTTC
v_call: TRBV4-3; j_call: TRBJ2-3; clone_size: few; d_call: TRBD2; cdr3_aa: CASSHGTNTDTQYF; cdr3_nt: TGCGCCAGCAGCCACGGGACTAACACAGATACGCAGTATTTT
v_call: TRBV7-2; j_call: TRBJ2-3; clone_size: .; d_call: TRBD2; cdr3_aa: CASSLARGLAGITDTQYF; cdr3_nt: TGTGCCAGCAGCTTAGCCCGTGGGCTAGCGGGGATCACAGATACGCAGTATTTT
v_call: TRBV4-1; j_call: TRBJ2-1; clone_size: .; d_call: TRBD2; cdr3_aa: CASSHHMGLALLYEQFF; cdr3_nt: TGCGCCAGCAGCCACCATATGGGACTAGCCCTATTGTACGAGCAGTTCTTC
v_call: TRBV7-9; j_call: TRBJ2-1; clone_size: few; d_call: TRBD2; cdr3_aa: CASSSRTSDEQFF; cdr3_nt: TGTGCCAGCAGCAGTCGGACTAGCGATGAGCAGTTCTTC
v_call: TRBV7-9; j_call: TRBJ2-2; clone_size: few; d_call: .; cdr3_aa: CASSLLDTTGELFF; cdr3_nt: TGTGCCAGCAGCTTACTGGATACCACCGGGGAGCTGTTTTTT
v_call: TRBV15; j_call: TRBJ1-2; clone_size: .; d_call: .; cdr3_aa: CATSSNGAGYTF; cdr3_nt: TGTGCCACCAGCAGTAACGGGGCTGGCTACACCTTC
v_call: TRBV25-1; j_call: TRBJ2-5; clone_size: .; d_call: TRBD2; cdr3_aa: CASSAYAGRETQYF; cdr3_nt: TGTGCCAGCAGTGCCTATGCCGGGAGGGAGACCCAGTACTTC
v_call: TRBV12-3/TRBV12-4; j_call: TRBJ1-5; clone_size: .; d_call: .; cdr3_aa: CASTARVAEPQHF; cdr3_nt: TGTGCCAGCACCGCAAGGGTAGCTGAACCCCAGCATTTT
v_call: TRBV10-3; j_call: TRBJ1-1; clone_size: .; d_call: .; cdr3_aa: CAISGTANTEAFF; cdr3_nt: TGTGCCATCAGTGGGACGGCGAACACTGAAGCTTTCTTT
v_call: TRBV20-1; j_call: TRBJ2-1; clone_size: many; d_call: TRBD2; cdr3_aa: CSARDRSGTSLYNEQFF; cdr3_nt: TGCAGTGCTAGAGATAGGTCGGGGACTAGTCTTTACAATGAGCAGTTCTTC
v_call: TRBV29-1; j_call: TRBJ2-7; clone_size: few; d_call: TRBD2; cdr3_aa: CSVSGGSSYEQYF; cdr3_nt: TGCAGCGTTAGCGGGGGGTCTTCCTACGAGCAGTACTTC
v_call: TRBV7-2; j_call: TRBJ1-1; clone_size: few; d_call: .; cdr3_aa: CASRSGRGLNTEAFF; cdr3_nt: TGTGCCAGCAGGTCAGGACGGGGGCTGAACACTGAAGCTTTCTTT
v_call: TRBV5-6; j_call: TRBJ2-1; clone_size: few; d_call: TRBD1; cdr3_aa: CASSLAKDRGYNEQFF; cdr3_nt: TGTGCCAGCAGCTTGGCCAAGGACAGGGGCTACAATGAGCAGTTCTTC
v_call: TRBV5-6; j_call: TRBJ1-5; clone_size: many; d_call: .; cdr3_aa: CASSFWAIPQPQHF; cdr3_nt: TGTGCCAGCAGCTTTTGGGCTATTCCCCAGCCCCAGCATTTT
v_call: TRBV5-6; j_call: TRBJ1-2; clone_size: .; d_call: .; cdr3_aa: CASSARAGSYGYTF; cdr3_nt: TGTGCCAGCAGCGCGAGGGCAGGGAGCTATGGCTACACCTTC
v_call: TRBV9; j_call: TRBJ2-5; clone_size: .; d_call: TRBD2; cdr3_aa: CASSASGGFQETQYF; cdr3_nt: TGTGCCAGCAGCGCTAGCGGGGGTTTCCAAGAGACCCAGTACTTC
v_call: TRBV7-2; j_call: TRBJ2-3; clone_size: many; d_call: .; cdr3_aa: CASRPAFGTDTQYF; cdr3_nt: TGTGCCAGCCGCCCGGCATTCGGCACAGATACGCAGTATTTT
v_call: TRBV20-1; j_call: TRBJ2-5; clone_size: .; d_call: .; cdr3_aa: CSARPDWGETQYF; cdr3_nt: TGCAGTGCTAGACCCGACTGGGGGGAGACCCAGTACTTC
v_call: TRBV28; j_call: TRBJ1-2; clone_size: once; d_call: .; cdr3_aa: CASFQASHNYGYTF; cdr3_nt: TGTGCCAGCTTTCAGGCGTCTCATAACTATGGCTACACCTTC
v_call: TRBV6-4; j_call: TRBJ2-3; clone_size: .; d_call: TRBD2; cdr3_aa: CASSDGTSGTDTQYF; cdr3_nt: TGTGCCAGCAGTGACGGGACTAGCGGCACAGATACGCAGTATTTT
v_call: TRBV6-4; j_call: TRBJ2-3; clone_size: .; d_call: TRBD2; cdr3_aa: CASSDGAGGPGDTQYF; cdr3_nt: TGTGCCAGCAGTGACGGGGCGGGGGGACCCGGAGATACGCAGTATTTT
v_call: TRBV4-3; j_call: TRBJ2-3; clone_size: .; d_call: .; cdr3_aa: CASRLQGKNTDTQYF; cdr3_nt: TGCGCCAGCAGACTCCAGGGGAAGAACACGGATACGCAGTATTTT
v_call: TRBV20-1; j_call: TRBJ2-7; clone_size: .; d_call: TRBD2; cdr3_aa: CSAELAGGPVIHEQYF; cdr3_nt: TGCAGTGCCGAACTAGCGGGGGGGCCAGTTATCCACGAGCAGTACTTC
v_call: TRBV7-9; j_call: TRBJ2-5; clone_size: .; d_call: .; cdr3_aa: CASSGAQGSGETQYF; cdr3_nt: TGTGCCAGCAGCGGAGCCCAGGGGTCAGGAGAGACCCAGTACTTC
v_call: TRBV6-5; j_call: TRBJ2-1; clone_size: few; d_call: TRBD2; cdr3_aa: CASSIAGLSYNEQFF; cdr3_nt: TGTGCCAGCAGCATAGCGGGTCTTTCCTACAATGAGCAGTTCTTC
v_call: TRBV27; j_call: TRBJ1-5; clone_size: few; d_call: TRBD1; cdr3_aa: CASKTGGGQPQHF; cdr3_nt: TGTGCCAGCAAGACAGGGGGCGGTCAGCCCCAGCATTTT